The 20 T cell receptor beta chains listed next were all sequenced from one sample in a study of blood T cell repertoires in COVID-19. Produced via immunoSEQ multiplex PCR; TCRdb's table is partial and in-frame only. The sample contains 350,000 to 400,000 clones, about nine tenths of which appear only once. Sequenced: PBMCs or T cells enriched from blood (not recorded which). The receptors shown here come from a woman aged 40 to 49 who had been exposed to COVID-19.

This rearrangement joins TRBV19 to TRBJ1-1, with D uncertain. Trimming removed 9 bases at V and 5 bases at J, with 22 bases between. The CDR3 has 15 residues. CDR1 is LNHDA, CDR2 SQIVND, per germline (reference sequence). CDR3 nucleotides: TGTGCCAGCGCGCCGAACTGGGGAGCAAGGACTGAAGCTTTCTTT. This gives the protein CASAPNWGARTEAFF. The full variable domain, completed using reference TRBV19 and TRBJ1-1, is DGGITQSPKYLFRKEGQNVTLSCEQNLNHDAMYWYRQDPGQGLRLIYYSQIVNDFQKGDIAEGYSVSREKKESFPLTVTSAQKNPTAFYLCASAPNWGARTEAFFGQGTRLTVV.

This clone showed up just a few times. The rearrangement links TRBV10-1 to TRBJ1-4; D uncertain. Trimming took off 4 bases at V and 8 bases at J, with 11 bases between the two ends. CDR1 and CDR2 (germline): WNHNN, SYGVQD (reference sequence). The CDR3 spans 13 residues. The CDR3 region is CASSGRSREKLFF. The CDR3 nucleotides read TGCGCCAGCAGTGGAAGATCACGGGAAAAACTGTTTTTT.

This rearrangement joins TRBV3-1 (or the pseudogene TRBV3-2) to TRBJ1-1, with D hard to call. The germline V gene encodes CDR1 LGHDT and CDR2 YNNKEL (reference sequence). The CDR3 runs 12 residues. With 2 bases removed from V and 6 bases from J, the gap between germline ends came to 7 bases. In DNA, the CDR3 is TGTGCCAGCAGCCAAACGGGTGCTGAAGCTTTCTTT. Protein product: CASSQTGAEAFF.

The V and J genes are TRBV5-6 and TRBJ2-5, with TRBD1 identical over 8 bases. Germline V gene lookup returns CDR1 SGHDT and CDR2 YYEEEE. V shed 2 bases and J 5 bases; nucleotides not matched to a gene: 14. This CDR3 has 17 amino acids. The CDR3 loop reads CASSFRGLAPMTETQYF. The CDR3 nucleotides are TGTGCCAGCAGCTTCAGGGGGCTAGCCCCAATGACGGAGACCCAGTACTTC.

The V call is TRBV15, the J call TRBJ1-5, with 10 bases that match TRBD1. Trimming took 3 bases from V and 6 from J; bases not matched to a gene: 14. Germline values: CDR1 LNHNV, CDR2 YYDKDF (reference sequence). The CDR3 has 18 residues. The CDR3 region is CATSRGPLGRDRGQPQHF. CDR3 nucleotides: TGTGCCACCAGCAGGGGACCCCTGGGCCGGGACAGGGGTCAGCCCCAGCATTTT.

The chain recombines TRBV7-3 with TRBJ2-5; TRBD2 aligns across 11 bases. This CDR3 has 16 amino acids. Germline V gene sequence: CDR1 SGHTA, CDR2 FQGTGA. Unmatched junction bases numbered 7, after V lost 5 bases and J lost 2 bases. This CDR3 is CASSPYRLAGQETQYF. The CDR3 DNA sequence: TGTGCCAGCAGCCCTTACCGACTAGCGGGACAAGAGACCCAGTACTTC.

The rearrangement links TRBV18 to TRBJ1-1, with 7 bases aligning to TRBD1. The V gene end was trimmed by 3 bases and the J gene end by 0 bases; junction bases not matched to a gene: 4. Germline V gives CDR1 KGHSH, CDR2 LQKENI. This CDR3 is built from 15 residues. The CDR3 bases are TGTGCCAGCTCACCGTACAGGGGAATGAACACTGAAGCTTTCTTT. It yields the protein CASSPYRGMNTEAFF.

J is TRBJ1-2 and V is TRBV19; possible D gene TRBD1, 6 bases. The germline V gene has CDR1 LNHDA and CDR2 SQIVND (reference sequence). The ends were cut back, 6 bases at V and 4 bases at J, with 15 bases in the middle. CDR3 length: 14 residues. CDR3 sequence: CASSQPGEGYGYTF. The CDR3 DNA is TGTGCCAGTAGCCAACCAGGGGAGGGCTATGGCTACACCTTC.

The V and J genes are TRBV2 and TRBJ1-6, with D unresolved. V gave up 6 bases and J gave up 10 bases, with 13 bases separating them. The germline V gene has CDR1 SNHLY and CDR2 FYNNEI. This CDR3 is built from 13 residues. The CDR3, as DNA: TGTGCCAGCAGGCCCCCGGGAGGGTCACCCCTCCACTTT. Its translation: CASRPPGGSPLHF.

This chain links TRBV5-1 with TRBJ2-3; 14 nucleotides agree with TRBD2. From germline, CDR1 is SGHRS and CDR2 YFSETQ. J gave up 4 bases and V 4 bases, and 11 bases lay outside the gene matches. The CDR3 is 18 amino acids. The CDR3 bases are TGCGCCAGCAGCACTGGGACTAGCGGGAGTTTTACGGCAGATACGCAGTATTTT. Its translation: CASSTGTSGSFTADTQYF.

V and J are TRBV2 and TRBJ1-1; D not resolved. Germline V gene data show CDR1 as SNHLY and CDR2 as FYNNEI. Trimming stripped 3 bases from V and 1 base from J, with 12 bases between. CDR3 size: 15 residues. The CDR3 spells CASSDPYRSNTEAFF. The CDR3 region has the DNA TGTGCCAGCAGTGATCCCTACAGATCGAACACTGAAGCTTTCTTT.

This CDR3 is CASSLPGGSEQFF. DNA of the CDR3: TGTGCCAGCAGCTTGCCAGGGGGGAGCGAGCAGTTCTTC. J is TRBJ2-1 and V is TRBV5-4; a possible D gene is TRBD1 (7 bases). V lost 1 base, J lost 10 bases, and 12 bases lay in between. Germline assignment: CDR1 SGHNT and CDR2 YYREEE (reference sequence). The CDR3 covers 13 residues.

The V gene is TRBV3-1 (or the pseudogene TRBV3-2), the J gene TRBJ2-7; D is uncertain. V was trimmed by 4 bases and J by 0 bases, leaving 13 bases between them. The CDR3 covers 15 residues. Germline V CDR1 and CDR2: LGHDT, YNNKEL (reference sequence). CDR3 sequence: CASSPQTSSSYEQYF. The CDR3 DNA reads TGTGCCAGCAGCCCTCAGACCTCTAGCTCCTACGAGCAGTACTTC.

V gene TRBV10-1 combines with J gene TRBJ2-2; 7 bases match TRBD2. The V gene end was trimmed by 9 bases and the J gene end by 8 bases; junction bases not matched to a gene: 9. The length of the CDR3 is 13 residues. The germline gives CDR1 WNHNN, CDR2 SYGVQD (reference sequence). The CDR3 bases are TGCGCCAGTAGCGGGCTCCTTGGGGGGGAGCTGTTTTTT. Translating it yields CASSGLLGGELFF.

This clone was seen once. V and J are TRBV6-1 and TRBJ2-5; TRBD1 might be the D (6 bases). Germline V lookup: CDR1 MNHNS, CDR2 SASEGT. The CDR3 loop spans 16 amino acids. The V end was cut by 1 base, the J end by 1 base, with 13 bases between. The CDR3 sequence is CASSEEAATGQETQYF. The CDR3 region has the DNA TGTGCCAGCAGTGAAGAAGCCGCGACAGGCCAAGAGACCCAGTACTTC.

The genes are TRBV14 and TRBJ1-2; TRBD1 aligns across 8 bases. Germline values: CDR1 SGHDN, CDR2 FVKESK. There are 16 residues in the CDR3. The trim removed 5 bases at V and 2 bases at J, leaving 10 bases unmatched. CDR3 DNA sequence: TGTGCCAGCAGCAGAGACCCGGGACAGGTGAACTATGGCTACACCTTC. Its translation is CASSRDPGQVNYGYTF.

This clone was counted once. The CDR3 reads CASSSNTDYGYTF. The CDR3 DNA sequence: TGTGCCAGCAGTTCCAACACCGACTATGGCTACACCTTC. This chain links TRBV6-5 with TRBJ1-2; D not certain. The CDR3 contains 13 residues. Germline CDR1 reads MNHEY; CDR2 reads SVGAGI. V lost 4 bases and J lost 3, with 9 bases in between.

The J gene is TRBJ1-2, the V gene TRBV9; no firm D call. The V and J ends lost 0 bases and 4 bases respectively, with 10 bases between them. The CDR3 runs 14 residues. CDR1 SGDLS and CDR2 YYNGEE come from the germline V gene. The CDR3 region is CASSVVGVGYGYTF. CDR3 nucleotides: TGTGCCAGCAGCGTAGTCGGGGTAGGCTATGGCTACACCTTC.

This clone was observed a single time. The V call is TRBV6-1, the J call TRBJ2-1, with TRBD2 matching over 10 bases. The CDR3 totals 18 residues. V lost 1 base to trimming and J lost 6 bases; unmatched junction nucleotides: 12. Germline-derived CDR1 and CDR2 are MNHNS and SASEGT. CDR3 loop: CASSEVPVAGLASNEQFF. The CDR3 coding sequence is TGTGCCAGCAGTGAAGTTCCGGTAGCGGGACTAGCGTCCAATGAGCAGTTCTTC.

This clone was found once. This chain uses TRBV30 with TRBJ1-2; 8 nucleotides match TRBD1. CDR3 length: 14 amino acids. J lost 7 bases, V lost 2 bases, and 9 bases had no gene match. Germline V CDR1 and CDR2: GTSNPN, SVGIG (reference sequence). CDR3 nucleotide sequence: TGTGCCTGGAGTCCCCCGGACAGGGAGGCTGGCTACACCTTC. Translating it yields CAWSPPDREAGYTF. Filled out from reference TRBV30 and TRBJ1-2, the complete variable domain reads SQTIHQWPATLVQPVGSPLSLECTVEGTSNPNLYWYRQAAGRGLQLLFYSVGIGQISSEVPQNLSASRPQDRQFILSSKKLLLSDSGFYLCAWSPPDREAGYTFGSGTRLTVV.